Shown below are 27 T cell receptor beta chains from a single sample sequenced in a study of shared clonotypes between healthy human individuals. Profiled with immunoSEQ multiplex PCR; TCRdb holds only in-frame clones, not every one. This repertoire shows some 580,000 clones, about 97% found once; its top ten account for about 0.057%. Sequenced input: naive CD4+ T cells sorted from blood. Subset given: CD45RA+ positively selected. The receptors originated from a woman in her thirties in good health.

The chain employs TRBV5-5 and TRBJ1-1, with D unresolved. There are 14 residues in the CDR3. Trimming took 0 bases from V and 1 from J, leaving 7 bases between them. In germline, CDR1 is SGHKS, CDR2 YYEKEE (reference sequence). CDR3 sequence: CASSLAAGNTEAFF. The DNA for the CDR3 is TGTGCCAGCAGCTTGGCCGCAGGGAACACTGAAGCTTTCTTT. Variable domain in full (rest from reference TRBV5-5 and TRBJ1-1): DAGVTQSPTHLIKTRGQQVTLRCSPISGHKSVSWYQQVLGQGPQFIFQYYEKEERGRGNFPDRFSARQFPNYSSELNVNALLLGDSALYLCASSLAAGNTEAFFGQGTRLTVV.

This clone was observed a single time. The genes are TRBV10-3 and TRBJ1-1, with D perhaps TRBD1 (6 bases). The V gene lost 5 bases and the J gene lost 7 bases, with 8 bases spanning the gap. Germline loops: CDR1 ENHRY, CDR2 SYGVKD. The CDR3 spans 11 residues. In nucleotides, the CDR3 is TGTGCCATCAGTTCACAGGGTGAAGCTTTCTTT. Translation gives CAISSQGEAFF.

The chain recombines TRBV27 with TRBJ2-7, with TRBD2 matching over 9 bases. Losses at the gene ends were 2 bases for V and 4 bases for J; bases not matched to a gene: 15. Germline values: CDR1 MNHEY, CDR2 SMNVEV (reference sequence). The CDR3 loop spans 18 amino acids. The CDR3 region has the DNA TGTGCCAGCAGTTTACGCCGAACGCTAGCGGGATTTGATTACGAGCAGTACTTC. This codes for CASSLRRTLAGFDYEQYF.

The rearrangement links TRBV27 to TRBJ1-1, with 9 bases matching TRBD1. Losses at the gene ends were 5 bases for V and 5 bases for J; bases not matched to a gene: 9. Germline assignment: CDR1 MNHEY and CDR2 SMNVEV (reference sequence). The CDR3 is 15 residues long. The CDR3 nucleotides read TGTGCCAGCAGTCCCCTGACAGGGGGAAGGACTGAAGCTTTCTTT. Its translation: CASSPLTGGRTEAFF.

CDR3 loop: CASAGPAGGPHEQYF. As DNA, the CDR3 is TGCGCCAGCGCGGGGCCGGCGGGAGGGCCTCACGAGCAGTACTTC. The chain uses TRBV10-2 and TRBJ2-7, with TRBD2 matching 9 bases. Germline V gene lookup returns CDR1 WSHSY and CDR2 SAAADI. The CDR3 totals 15 residues. The junction had 13 bases not matched to a gene; V was cut back by 8 bases and J by 5 bases.

The V and J genes are TRBV6-5 and TRBJ2-3; D is perhaps TRBD2 (5 bases). V was shortened by 2 bases and J by 0 bases, with 12 bases between the two germline ends. CDR1 is MNHEY and CDR2 is SVGAGI in the germline V gene. This CDR3 region has 16 residues. Here the CDR3 reads CASSYGLGDSTDTQYF. The CDR3 bases are TGTGCCAGCAGTTACGGCTTGGGAGACAGCACAGATACGCAGTATTTT.

V gene TRBV19 combines with J gene TRBJ2-7; 7 bases line up with TRBD2. Germline lookup yields CDR1 LNHDA and CDR2 SQIVND (reference sequence). The trim removed 4 bases at V and 5 bases at J, leaving 11 bases unmatched. CDR3 length: 15 residues. The CDR3: CASSREGFKRHEQYF. DNA for the CDR3: TGTGCCAGTAGTAGGGAGGGATTCAAACGACACGAGCAGTACTTC.

The chain recombines TRBV30 with TRBJ2-4, with a tentative D call TRBD1 (6 bases). V lost 1 base, J lost 8 bases, and 12 bases lay in between. This CDR3 is built from 13 residues. Germline V lookup: CDR1 GTSNPN, CDR2 SVGIG (reference sequence). The DNA of the CDR3 is TGTGCCTGGAGTGGACAGGTTCGGGACATTCAGTACTTC. This sequence encodes CAWSGQVRDIQYF. Variable domain in full (rest from reference TRBV30 and TRBJ2-4): SQTIHQWPATLVQPVGSPLSLECTVEGTSNPNLYWYRQAAGRGLQLLFYSVGIGQISSEVPQNLSASRPQDRQFILSSKKLLLSDSGFYLCAWSGQVRDIQYFGAGTRLSVL.

The V call is TRBV2, the J call TRBJ2-2; D assignment may be TRBD1 or TRBD2 (5 bases each). V lost 8 bases to trimming and J lost 4 bases, with 14 bases between them. Per the germline V gene, CDR1 is SNHLY and CDR2 is FYNNEI. There are 14 residues in the CDR3. The CDR3 sequence: CASLEGQGTGELFF. CDR3 bases: TGTGCCAGCTTAGAGGGGCAGGGCACCGGGGAGCTGTTTTTT.

The V gene is TRBV29-1, the J gene TRBJ2-1, with D possibly called TRBD1 or TRBD2 (5 bases each). The CDR3 is 13 amino acids. V was pared by 7 bases and J by 8 bases, with 18 bases between. From germline, CDR1 is SQVTM and CDR2 ANQGSEA. CDR3 loop: CSAPPWGSHEQFF. The DNA for the CDR3 is TGCAGCGCCCCCCCCTGGGGGTCCCATGAGCAGTTCTTC.

The J gene is TRBJ1-2, the V gene TRBV5-1, with 10 bases fitting TRBD1. V trimming: 5 bases; J trimming: 4 bases; junction bases outside the gene matches: 8. This CDR3 is 15 amino acids long. Germline V gives CDR1 SGHRS, CDR2 YFSETQ. The CDR3 coding sequence is TGCGCCAGCAGACGGACAGGGGGGGGCCCCTATGGCTACACCTTC. Amino acids: CASRRTGGGPYGYTF.

This chain joins TRBV28 and TRBJ2-1; 9 bases agree with TRBD2. CDR3 length: 14 amino acids. Trimming removed 9 bases from V and 5 bases from J; junction bases left unmatched: 8. From germline, CDR1 is MDHEN and CDR2 SYDVKM. The CDR3, as DNA: TGTGCCAGTTCGTTGCGGGAGGGAAACAATGAGCAGTTCTTC. It yields the protein CASSLREGNNEQFF.

This clone has only one observation. This rearrangement joins TRBV5-1 to TRBJ1-1; D is uncertain. The CDR3 sequence is 15 residues long. V lost 0 bases and J lost 1, with 10 bases in between. Looked up from germline, CDR1 is SGHRS and CDR2 is YFSETQ. CDR3 sequence (DNA): TGCGCCAGCAGCTTGGACGCTGTCGGGAACACTGAAGCTTTCTTT. It specifies CASSLDAVGNTEAFF.

Details on this clone: Other nucleotide sequences from this sample produce the same CDR3. The genes are TRBV11-2 and TRBJ2-7; TRBD2 aligns across 9 bases. Germline assignment: CDR1 SGHAT and CDR2 FQNNGV. Trimming took 0 bases from V and 2 from J; bases not matched to a gene: 2. The CDR3 is 15 residues long. The CDR3 DNA reads as TGTGCCAGCAGCTTAGAGGCGGGAGGGCCCTACGAGCAGTACTTC. Its protein is CASSLEAGGPYEQYF.

This chain joins TRBV11-3 and TRBJ2-1, with 7 positions matching TRBD2. J was trimmed by 10 bases and V by 3 bases; bases with no gene match: 9. Germline V gives CDR1 SGHNT, CDR2 YENEEA. The CDR3 contains 14 residues. The CDR3 loop is CASSFGRLANEQFF. CDR3 DNA: TGTGCCAGCAGCTTCGGCCGACTAGCTAACGAGCAGTTCTTC.

The CDR3 spells CASSAGTGVPETQYF. The CDR3 bases are TGTGCCAGCAGTGCCGGGACAGGGGTACCGGAGACCCAGTACTTC. The chain couples TRBV27 to TRBJ2-5; 10 bases map to TRBD1. Germline lookup yields CDR1 MNHEY and CDR2 SMNVEV (reference sequence). The CDR3 extends over 15 amino acids. J gave up 5 bases and V 5 bases, and 8 bases lay outside the gene matches.

CDR3 in DNA: TGTGCCAGCAGACCGGGACTAGCGGGAGGGCCTTACGAGCAGTACTTC. Its protein product is CASRPGLAGGPYEQYF. The chain couples TRBV27 to TRBJ2-7; 16 bases are a match to TRBD2. V shed 6 bases, J shed 4 bases, and the junction held 6 bases outside the gene matches. This CDR3 comprises 16 residues. Per germline, CDR1 MNHEY and CDR2 SMNVEV (reference sequence).

The chain links TRBV27 to TRBJ2-1, with D unclear. The CDR3 runs to 14 residues. Germline values: CDR1 MNHEY, CDR2 SMNVEV (reference sequence). V gave up 2 bases and J gave up 2 bases, with 7 bases separating them. CDR3 coding DNA: TGTGCCAGCAGTTTAAAGTCTCCCTACAATGAGCAGTTCTTC. This translates into CASSLKSPYNEQFF.

The chain uses TRBV6-5 and TRBJ2-5; no clear D. Trimming shortened V by 8 bases and J by 5 bases, and 9 bases separated the two germline ends. The CDR3 has 11 residues. Per the germline V gene, CDR1 is MNHEY and CDR2 is SVGAGI. CDR3 loop: CASRKGETQYF. CDR3 nucleotides: TGTGCCAGCCGAAAGGGTGAGACCCAGTACTTC.

V gene TRBV2 combines with J gene TRBJ2-5, with D uncertain. Near its end, the DNA agrees better with TRBJ2-7, so the J call may be wrong. The germline gives CDR1 SNHLY, CDR2 FYNNEI. The CDR3 is 15 amino acids. DNA of the CDR3: TGTGCCAGCAGTGAATCGTTTGCCTCCCCTGGCGAGCAGTACTTC. It encodes CASSESFASPGEQYF.

V is TRBV5-4 and J is TRBJ1-1, with D possibly being TRBD1 (6 bases). Looked up from germline, CDR1 is SGHNT and CDR2 is YYREEE (reference sequence). CDR3 length: 14 amino acids. The V end lost 3 bases, the J end lost 3 bases, and 12 bases lay between the germline ends. The CDR3 region is CASSWWGADTEAFF. The CDR3 region has the DNA TGTGCCAGCAGCTGGTGGGGGGCGGACACTGAAGCTTTCTTT.

The chain recombines TRBV28 with TRBJ2-7, with D possibly TRBD1 on 6 matching bases. The CDR3 contains 17 residues. V gave up 6 bases and J gave up 1 base, with 22 bases separating them. Germline V CDR1 and CDR2: MDHEN, SYDVKM. CDR3 coding DNA: TGTGCCAGCAGCCAGCACTACAGGGAAGGTGGATCCTACGAGCAGTACTTC. Its translation is CASSQHYREGGSYEQYF.

The chain has TRBV11-3 and TRBJ1-6; weak D call: TRBD1 (5 bases). The CDR3 is made up of 12 amino acids. CDR1 is SGHNT, CDR2 YENEEA, per germline. V was pared by 3 bases and J by 8 bases, with 5 bases between. The CDR3 loop reads CASSLGDSPLHF. CDR3 coding DNA: TGTGCCAGCAGCTTGGGGGATTCACCCCTCCACTTT.

The chain recombines TRBV19 with TRBJ2-7; D may be TRBD1 or TRBD2 (6 bases each). V lost 6 bases, J lost 1 base, and 13 bases lay in between. In germline, CDR1 is LNHDA, CDR2 SQIVND (reference sequence). The CDR3 extends over 14 amino acids. CDR3 loop: CASRKGGSSYEQYF. The CDR3 nucleotides read TGTGCCAGTAGGAAAGGGGGGAGTTCCTACGAGCAGTACTTC.

A single count supports this clone. J is TRBJ1-5 and V is TRBV2; D not certain. The CDR3 is 15 amino acids. V lost 4 bases and J lost 0, with 10 bases in between. Germline CDR1 and CDR2: SNHLY and FYNNEI. As DNA, the CDR3 is TGTGCCAGCAGTGGCCCGACTGTTAGCAATCAGCCCCAGCATTTT. Translated: CASSGPTVSNQPQHF. Supplemented by reference TRBV2 and TRBJ1-5, the full variable domain reads EPEVTQTPSHQVTQMGQEVILRCVPISNHLYFYWYRQILGQKVEFLVSFYNNEISEKSEIFDDQFSVERPDGSNFTLKIRSTKLEDSAMYFCASSGPTVSNQPQHFGDGTRLSIL.

The genes are TRBV7-8 and TRBJ2-2; 10 bases match TRBD2. J was trimmed by 4 bases and V by 6 bases; bases with no gene match: 8. Per the germline V gene, CDR1 is SGHVS and CDR2 is FQNEAQ. The length of the CDR3 is 16 residues. The CDR3 protein is CASSLRTSGTTGELFF. CDR3 DNA sequence: TGTGCCAGCAGTTTAAGGACTAGCGGAACCACCGGGGAGCTGTTTTTT.

The genes are TRBV5-1 and TRBJ2-7, with D possibly TRBD2 on 5 matching bases. The V gene lost 0 bases and the J gene lost 2 bases, with 15 bases spanning the gap. This CDR3 region has 16 residues. The V gene's germline CDR1 is SGHRS and CDR2 YFSETQ. The CDR3 DNA reads as TGCGCCAGCAGCTTGGCCGAGTCAAAGAGGGCCTACGAGCAGTACTTC. Translation: CASSLAESKRAYEQYF.